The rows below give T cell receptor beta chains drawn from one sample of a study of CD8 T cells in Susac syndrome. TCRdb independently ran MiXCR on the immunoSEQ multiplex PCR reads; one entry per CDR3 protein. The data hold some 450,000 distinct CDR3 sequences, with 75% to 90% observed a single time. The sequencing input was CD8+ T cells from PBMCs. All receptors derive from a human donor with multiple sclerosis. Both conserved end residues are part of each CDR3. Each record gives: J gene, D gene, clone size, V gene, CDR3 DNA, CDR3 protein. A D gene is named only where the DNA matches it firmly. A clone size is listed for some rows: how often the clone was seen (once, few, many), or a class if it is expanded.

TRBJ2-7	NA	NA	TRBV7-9	TGTGCCAGCAGCACCCAATTCAGGGGTCAGACCTACGGGCAGTACTTC	CASSTQFRGQTYGQYF
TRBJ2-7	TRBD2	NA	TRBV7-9	TGTGCCAGCAGCCCGACAGGTCCTCTAGCGGGTAACTACGAGCAGTACTTC	CASSPTGPLAGNYEQYF
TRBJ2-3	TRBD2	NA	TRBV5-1	TGCGCCAGCAGTTTAGGACTAGCGGGGCTAGATACGCAGTATTTT	CASSLGLAGLDTQYF
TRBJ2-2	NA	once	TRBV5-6	TGTGCCAGCAGCTTGGATTATGGGGCCGGGGAGCTGTTTTTT	CASSLDYGAGELFF
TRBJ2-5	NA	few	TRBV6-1	TGTGCCAGCAGTGAAAGCCAGGTACAACAAGAGACCCAGTACTTC	CASSESQVQQETQYF
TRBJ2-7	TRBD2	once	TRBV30	TGTGCCTGGAGTGGTTGGGGACTAGCGGGAGAGTACGAGCAGTACTTC	CAWSGWGLAGEYEQYF
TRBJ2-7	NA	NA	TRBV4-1	TGCGCCAGCAGCCCCGACCAGGGCCCCTCCTACGAGCAGTACTTC	CASSPDQGPSYEQYF
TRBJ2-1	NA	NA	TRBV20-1	TGCAGTGCTAGAGATATCGACGGGAACGTCCCAAACGAGCAGCTCTTC	CSARDIDGNVPNEQLF
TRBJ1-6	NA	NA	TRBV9	TGTGCCAGCAGCGTAGAGGGAACAAGCAATTCACCCCTCCACTTT	CASSVEGTSNSPLHF
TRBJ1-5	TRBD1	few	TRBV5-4	TGTGCCAGCAGCTTAGGGACAGGGGTCAATCAGCCCCAGCATTTT	CASSLGTGVNQPQHF
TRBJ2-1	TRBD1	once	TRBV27	TGTGCCAGCAGTACCGGGACAGGGGGCGGGAATGAGCAGTTCTTC	CASSTGTGGGNEQFF
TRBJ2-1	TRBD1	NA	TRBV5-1	TGCGCCAGCAGCTCTTACAGGGGGCTTTCCTACAATGAGCAGTTCTTC	CASSSYRGLSYNEQFF
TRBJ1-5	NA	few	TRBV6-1	TGTGCCAGCACCCTGGGGTGGGACAATCCCCAGCATTTT	CASTLGWDNPQHF
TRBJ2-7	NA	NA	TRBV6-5	TGTGCCAGCAGTTACGTAGCAGCCTCCTACGAGCAGTACTTC	CASSYVAASYEQYF
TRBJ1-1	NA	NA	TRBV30	TGTGCCTGGAGTCCAGGGACGGGCAACACTGAAGCTTTCTTT	CAWSPGTGNTEAFF
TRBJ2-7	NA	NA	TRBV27	TGTGCCAGCAGTTTAAGATCAGGGGTAGAACAGTACTTC	CASSLRSGVEQYF
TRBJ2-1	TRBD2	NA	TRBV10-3	TGTGCCATCAGTTCAAGCGGGGAAGCATACAATGAGCAGTTCTTC	CAISSSGEAYNEQFF
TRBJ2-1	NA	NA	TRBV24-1	TGTGCCACCAGTGATGACCAGTCTAGCTCCTACAATGAGCAGTTCTTC	CATSDDQSSSYNEQFF
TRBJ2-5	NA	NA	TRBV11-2	TGTGCCAGCAGCTTAGGCCACAGGGAGGGCGAGACCCAGTACTTC	CASSLGHREGETQYF
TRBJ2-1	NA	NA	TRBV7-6	TGTGCCAGCAGCTTAGGGGGGGGGCGGTACAATGAGCAGTTCTTC	CASSLGGGRYNEQFF
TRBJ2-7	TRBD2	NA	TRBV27	TGTGCCAGCAGTTCAACGATCGCAGCGGGAGTCAACGAGCAGTACTTC	CASSSTIAAGVNEQYF
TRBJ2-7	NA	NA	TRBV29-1	TGCAGCGTTGTAGGTGGGAGGACCTACGAGCAGTACTTC	CSVVGGRTYEQYF
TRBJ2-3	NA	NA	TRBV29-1	TGCAGCGTTTCCCTGGGGCGGGCCCTCGGGCCAGATACGCAGTATTTT	CSVSLGRALGPDTQYF
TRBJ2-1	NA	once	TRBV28	TGTGCCAGCAGTTATAACTTGCGGCTGTTCTTC	CASSYNLRLFF
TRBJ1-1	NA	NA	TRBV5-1	TGCGCCAGCAGCGGATACTCAGGGGACACTGAAGCTTTCTTT	CASSGYSGDTEAFF
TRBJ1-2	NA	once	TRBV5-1	TGCGCCAGCAGCTTGTTAGGGGTGGAGTATGGCTACACCTTC	CASSLLGVEYGYTF
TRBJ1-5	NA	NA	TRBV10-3	TGTGCCATCAGTGAGGGCAGGGGAAGCAATCAGCCCCAGCATTTT	CAISEGRGSNQPQHF
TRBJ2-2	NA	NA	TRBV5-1	TGCGCCAGCAGCCCTGGTCCCGTATCCGGGGAGCTGTTTTTT	CASSPGPVSGELFF
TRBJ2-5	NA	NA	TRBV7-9	TGTGCCAGCAGCTTAGGGAGGGGGTACCAAGAGACCCAGTACTTC	CASSLGRGYQETQYF
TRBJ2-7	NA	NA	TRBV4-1	TGCGCCAGCAGCCAAGAACCAGGGTTCTACGAGCAGTACTTC	CASSQEPGFYEQYF
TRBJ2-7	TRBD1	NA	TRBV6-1	TGTGCCAGCAGTGAATTAGGGACAGCGCCATACGAGCAGTACTTC	CASSELGTAPYEQYF
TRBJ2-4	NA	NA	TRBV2	TGTGCCAGTGGAGCGGGAGCCAAAAACATTCAGTACTTC	CASGAGAKNIQYF
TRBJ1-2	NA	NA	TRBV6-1	TGTGCGACTAAATTGTGGGATTCCTATGGCTACACCTTC	CATKLWDSYGYTF
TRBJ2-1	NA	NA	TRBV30	TGTGCCTGGAGTGATGTAAGAGCGGTCTACAATGAGCAGTTCTTC	CAWSDVRAVYNEQFF
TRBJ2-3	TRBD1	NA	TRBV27	TGTGCCAGCAGTTTATCACAGGGGGCGTTTACAGATACGCAGTATTTT	CASSLSQGAFTDTQYF
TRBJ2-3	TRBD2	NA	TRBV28	TGTGCCAGCAGCCCATTCAGCGGGAGCCGCGCAGATACGCAGTATTTT	CASSPFSGSRADTQYF
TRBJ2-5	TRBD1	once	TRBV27	TGTGCCAGCAGTTTTGCGGGGACAGGCCAAGAGACCCAGTACTTC	CASSFAGTGQETQYF
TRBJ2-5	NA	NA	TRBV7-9	TGTGCCAGCAGCTCGACTCGGACAGAAGAGTACCAAGAGACCCAGTACTTC	CASSSTRTEEYQETQYF
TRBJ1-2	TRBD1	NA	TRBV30	TGTGCCGGTCCGACAGGGGGCATTCCTGGCTACACCTTC	CAGPTGGIPGYTF
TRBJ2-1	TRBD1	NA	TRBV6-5	TGTGCCACCGGGACAGGGGGTGATCACAATGAGCAGTTCTTC	CATGTGGDHNEQFF
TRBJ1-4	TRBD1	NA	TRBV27	TGTGCCAGCAGTTTTTCGGGACAGGGAGCAACTAATGAAAAACTGTTTTTT	CASSFSGQGATNEKLFF
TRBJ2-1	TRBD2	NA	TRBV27	TGTGCCAGCAGTTTATCGGCGGGAGGGCCTTACAATGAGCAGTTCTTC	CASSLSAGGPYNEQFF
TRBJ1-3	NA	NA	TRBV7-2	TGTGCCAGCAGCCACCAGATCTCTGGAAACACCATATATTTT	CASSHQISGNTIYF